The 29 T cell receptor beta chains presented below share a single source sample, sequenced in a study of beta chain features in type 1 diabetes. Expressed TCRB transcripts were sequenced, since all the RNA that had been isolated was reverse transcribed. Some clones are missing from TCRdb's copy, which holds only in-frame ones; the method was immunoSEQ multiplex PCR. The data hold about 360,000 clones, with around 12% observed a single time. Study conclusions and caveats: For Type 1 diabetes patients, all four CD4+ subsets carried TCRB CDR3s that were moderately but significantly shorter.

The antigens these receptors bind are not known. The sample consisted of naive CD4+ T cells from blood. The receptors here all came from a woman between 18 and 29 years old with type 1 diabetes.

This clone has more than one count but fewer than ten. The chain couples TRBV4-1 to TRBJ2-3; 7 bases agree with TRBD2. The germline gives CDR1 MGHRA, CDR2 YSYEKL. There are 16 residues in the CDR3. V trimming: 4 bases; J trimming: 2 bases; junction bases outside the gene matches: 9. CDR3 nucleotides: TGCGCCAGCAGCCGACAAGCTAGCGGCCTCACAGATACGCAGTATTTT. Amino acid sequence: CASSRQASGLTDTQYF.

The chain carries TRBV5-1 and TRBJ1-1; 8 nucleotides align to TRBD1. Germline assignment: CDR1 SGHRS and CDR2 YFSETQ. The trim removed 3 bases at V and 7 bases at J, leaving 2 bases unmatched. The CDR3 runs to 12 residues. In DNA form, the CDR3 reads TGCGCCAGCAGCTACGGACAGGGTGAAGCTTTCTTT. It translates to CASSYGQGEAFF.

This clone has more than one count but fewer than ten. This chain uses TRBV9 with TRBJ2-3; D is unclear. Trimming removed 4 bases at V and 6 bases at J, with 24 bases between. There are 17 residues in the CDR3. CDR1 is SGDLS and CDR2 is YYNGEE in the germline V gene. The CDR3 protein is CASSPQWVAVSIDTQYF. CDR3 nucleotide sequence: TGTGCCAGCAGCCCTCAATGGGTGGCGGTGAGCATTGATACGCAGTATTTT.

This clone was counted only a few times. V gene TRBV19 combines with J gene TRBJ2-1, with 11 positions matching TRBD2. Germline lookup yields CDR1 LNHDA and CDR2 SQIVND (reference sequence). The J segment lost 6 bases and the V segment lost 5 bases, leaving 6 bases of the junction unmatched. This CDR3 is 15 amino acids long. Written as DNA, the CDR3 is TGTGCCAGTAGTGGACAGGGACTAGCGGCCAATGAGCAGTTCTTC. This sequence encodes CASSGQGLAANEQFF. Variable domain in full (rest from reference TRBV19 and TRBJ2-1): DGGITQSPKYLFRKEGQNVTLSCEQNLNHDAMYWYRQDPGQGLRLIYYSQIVNDFQKGDIAEGYSVSREKKESFPLTVTSAQKNPTAFYLCASSGQGLAANEQFFGPGTRLTVL.

This clone was recorded a few times. The chain couples TRBV2 to TRBJ2-2; a possible D gene is TRBD2 (5 bases). This CDR3 has 15 residues. The V end lost 4 bases, the J end lost 4 bases, and 13 bases lay between the germline ends. Germline V gene data show CDR1 as SNHLY and CDR2 as FYNNEI. The CDR3 loop is CASSVEGVGTGELFF. CDR3 DNA: TGTGCCAGCAGTGTCGAGGGAGTCGGCACCGGGGAGCTGTTTTTT. Full variable domain (missing parts from reference TRBV2 and TRBJ2-2): EPEVTQTPSHQVTQMGQEVILRCVPISNHLYFYWYRQILGQKVEFLVSFYNNEISEKSEIFDDQFSVERPDGSNFTLKIRSTKLEDSAMYFCASSVEGVGTGELFFGEGSRLTVL.

This rearrangement joins TRBV6-5 to TRBJ1-4; D is perhaps TRBD1 (5 bases). The ends were cut back, 5 bases at V and 7 bases at J, with 14 bases in the middle. CDR1 and CDR2 (germline): MNHEY, SVGAGI. The CDR3 covers 14 residues. The CDR3 DNA reads TGTGCCAGCAGTGCTCAGGGAAAAGGTGAAAAACTGTTTTTT. Residues: CASSAQGKGEKLFF.

CDR3 loop: CASRTGGRPQHF. The CDR3 nucleotides read TGTGCCAGCAGGACAGGGGGTAGGCCCCAGCATTTT. This chain links TRBV2 with TRBJ1-5; 9 positions match TRBD1. The length of the CDR3 is 12 residues. Germline CDR1 and CDR2: SNHLY and FYNNEI. V shed 6 bases, J shed 9 bases, and the junction held 3 bases outside the gene matches. The entire variable domain, with the rest obtained from reference TRBV2 and TRBJ1-5, is as follows: EPEVTQTPSHQVTQMGQEVILRCVPISNHLYFYWYRQILGQKVEFLVSFYNNEISEKSEIFDDQFSVERPDGSNFTLKIRSTKLEDSAMYFCASRTGGRPQHFGDGTRLSIL.

The V and J genes are TRBV5-4 and TRBJ2-2; TRBD2 aligns across 8 bases. The CDR3 runs to 15 residues. From germline, CDR1 is SGHNT and CDR2 YYREEE (reference sequence). With 7 bases clipped from V and 3 bases from J, the junction kept 8 bases outside the gene matches. The CDR3 loop is CASGYSGTDTGELFF. DNA for the CDR3: TGTGCCAGCGGATATAGCGGGACCGACACCGGGGAGCTGTTTTTT.

V usage is TRBV5-1 and J usage is TRBJ1-1; D remains unclear. Germline V gives CDR1 SGHRS, CDR2 YFSETQ. CDR3 size: 14 residues. V shed 4 bases and J shed 2 bases, with 12 bases lying between them. The CDR3 DNA follows: TGCGCCAGCAGCATAACACAGCCCAACACTGAAGCTTTCTTT. As protein: CASSITQPNTEAFF.

The chain joins TRBV9 to TRBJ2-5, with TRBD2 matching 8 bases. Per germline, CDR1 SGDLS and CDR2 YYNGEE. CDR3 length equals 15 residues. V gave up 2 bases and J gave up 3 bases; unmatched junction bases: 6. The CDR3 is CASSVASGSKETQYF. As DNA, the CDR3 is TGTGCCAGCAGCGTTGCCAGCGGGAGTAAAGAGACCCAGTACTTC.

CDR3 sequence: CASSSGGPDTQYF. In DNA, the CDR3 is TGTGCCAGCAGTTCAGGGGGCCCAGATACGCAGTATTTT. The V call is TRBV25-1, the J call TRBJ2-3; 8 nucleotides line up with TRBD1. Germline V gives CDR1 MGHDK, CDR2 SYGVNS. Trimming removed 5 bases from V and 4 bases from J; junction bases left unmatched: 2. The CDR3 spans 13 residues.

This clone was recorded a few times. The chain joins TRBV28 to TRBJ2-4; 7 bases align to TRBD1. The CDR3 loop spans 16 amino acids. Germline lookup yields CDR1 MDHEN and CDR2 SYDVKM. Trimming at V came to 3 bases and at J to 0 bases, leaving 5 bases not matched to a gene. The CDR3 sequence is CASSLGQLVAKNIQYF. The CDR3 bases are TGTGCCAGCAGTTTGGGACAGTTAGTAGCCAAAAACATTCAGTACTTC.

This clone was seen only a few times. This sequence joins TRBV29-1 and TRBJ2-5; 8 positions agree with TRBD2. Germline V gene sequence: CDR1 SQVTM, CDR2 ANQGSEA. This CDR3 has 13 amino acids. J gave up 5 bases and V 3 bases, and 5 bases lay outside the gene matches. The CDR3 DNA reads TGCAGCGTTGATCCAGCGGGAGTTGAGACCCAGTACTTC. It translates to CSVDPAGVETQYF. The variable domain in full, with the rest retrieved from reference TRBV29-1 and TRBJ2-5, is SAVISQKPSRDICQRGTSLTIQCQVDSQVTMMFWYRQQPGQSLTLIATANQGSEATYESGFVIDKFPISRPNLTFSTLTVSNMSPEDSSIYLCSVDPAGVETQYFGPGTRLLVL.

This chain connects TRBV4-3 to TRBJ2-7, with TRBD1 identical over 12 bases. Per the germline V gene, CDR1 is LGHNA and CDR2 is YSLEER. This CDR3 has 16 residues. The J segment lost 5 bases and the V segment lost 2 bases, leaving 7 bases of the junction unmatched. Written as DNA, the CDR3 is TGCGCCAGCAGCCAACTAGCCGGGACAGGGGGCGACGAGCAGTACTTC. Protein: CASSQLAGTGGDEQYF.

This clone showed up just a few times. The chain combines TRBV7-9 with TRBJ2-1; 7 bases agree with TRBD2. The CDR3 loop spans 15 amino acids. The V segment lost 3 bases and the J segment 2 bases; nucleotides outside the gene matches: 4. Per germline, CDR1 SEHNR and CDR2 FQNEAQ (reference sequence). The CDR3 loop reads CASSFLSGTYNEQFF. The DNA for the CDR3 is TGTGCCAGCAGCTTCTTAAGCGGGACCTACAATGAGCAGTTCTTC.

The genes are TRBV28 and TRBJ2-1, with TRBD2 as a possible D gene (5 bases). In germline, CDR1 is MDHEN, CDR2 SYDVKM. Trimming left V 3 bases short and J 5 bases short, with 8 bases between. The CDR3 is 13 residues long. In DNA form, the CDR3 reads TGTGCCAGCAGTTTGGACGGGGACAATGAGCAGTTCTTC. Its translation is CASSLDGDNEQFF.

Only a few counts were recorded for this clone. V is TRBV5-1 and J is TRBJ2-1; 12 bases map to TRBD1. The germline gives CDR1 SGHRS, CDR2 YFSETQ. With 4 bases clipped from V and 8 bases from J, the junction kept 4 bases outside the gene matches. The CDR3 is made up of 14 amino acids. The CDR3 loop is CASSLGDRGHEQFF. The CDR3 DNA is TGCGCCAGCAGCCTAGGGGACAGGGGGCATGAGCAGTTCTTC. Filled out from reference TRBV5-1 and TRBJ2-1, the complete variable domain reads KAGVTQTPRYLIKTRGQQVTLSCSPISGHRSVSWYQQTPGQGLQFLFEYFSETQRNKGNFPGRFSGRQFSNSRSEMNVSTLELGDSALYLCASSLGDRGHEQFFGPGTRLTVL.

This chain uses TRBV6-6 with TRBJ2-3; TRBD1 matches 7 bases. V shed 1 base, J shed 5 bases, and the junction held 6 bases outside the gene matches. This CDR3 contains 15 residues. Germline loops: CDR1 MNHNY, CDR2 SVGAGI (reference sequence). Here the CDR3 DNA reads TGTGCCAGCAGTTACTACGGACAGGCGGGAGATACGCAGTATTTT. Its protein product is CASSYYGQAGDTQYF.

This clone was counted only a few times. The chain is built from TRBV7-9 and TRBJ1-2; 7 bases line up with TRBD1. CDR1 is SEHNR and CDR2 is FQNEAQ in the germline V gene (reference sequence). The junction had 11 bases not matched to a gene; V was cut back by 5 bases and J by 8 bases. The CDR3 spans 14 residues. The CDR3 loop is CASSTGTAKVGYTF. CDR3 sequence (DNA): TGTGCCAGCAGCACCGGGACAGCCAAGGTCGGCTACACCTTC.

The gene calls are TRBV19 and TRBJ1-5; tentative D call: TRBD1 (6 bases). The germline V gene has CDR1 LNHDA and CDR2 SQIVND (reference sequence). V lost 7 bases, J lost 1 base, and 14 bases lay in between. CDR3 length: 15 residues. The CDR3 loop is CASNQGRASNQPQHF. The CDR3 nucleotides read TGTGCCAGTAATCAGGGGCGAGCCAGCAATCAGCCCCAGCATTTT.

This clone was seen a handful of times. This chain joins TRBV9 and TRBJ1-6, with D possibly being TRBD1 (6 bases). The CDR3 consists of 17 residues. The ends were cut back, 0 bases at V and 1 base at J, with 11 bases in the middle. CDR1 is SGDLS and CDR2 is YYNGEE in the germline V gene. CDR3 protein: CASSVELGASYNSPLHF. Written as DNA, the CDR3 is TGTGCCAGCAGCGTAGAACTGGGGGCGTCCTATAATTCACCCCTCCACTTT.

The rearrangement uses TRBV10-3 and TRBJ2-2; TRBD1 agrees at 9 bases. There are 15 residues in the CDR3. Trimming took 7 bases from V and 2 from J; bases not matched to a gene: 5. Germline loops: CDR1 ENHRY, CDR2 SYGVKD. The CDR3 here is CAITPGQGNTGELFF. As DNA, the CDR3 is TGTGCCATCACCCCGGGACAGGGAAACACCGGGGAGCTGTTTTTT.

In its sample, this clone was seen a few times. The rearrangement links TRBV28 to TRBJ2-1; the match to TRBD2 covers 12 bases. CDR3 length: 14 residues. Germline V gene data show CDR1 as MDHEN and CDR2 as SYDVKM. The V segment lost 10 bases and the J segment 4 bases; nucleotides outside the gene matches: 5. CDR3 bases: TGTGCCACCCGTGGGACTAGCGGGTACAATGAGCAGTTCTTC. Translation gives CATRGTSGYNEQFF.

Here the CDR3 reads CASRHWTQGRGSSYNEQFF. DNA for the CDR3: TGCGCCAGCAGACATTGGACTCAAGGGAGGGGTTCCTCCTACAATGAGCAGTTCTTC. The chain employs TRBV5-1 and TRBJ2-1; 7 bases are a match to TRBD2. In germline, CDR1 is SGHRS, CDR2 YFSETQ. V shed 5 bases, J shed 0 bases, and the junction held 17 bases outside the gene matches. CDR3 length: 19 amino acids.

This clone turned up a few times. The chain couples TRBV7-2 to TRBJ2-3; D perhaps matches TRBD1 (6 bases). The V and J ends lost 4 bases and 4 bases respectively, with 12 bases between them. The germline CDR1 and CDR2 sequences are SGHTA and FQGNSA. The CDR3 is made up of 14 amino acids. In DNA, the CDR3 is TGTGCCAGCAGCTCAGGACAGCCTTCAGATACGCAGTATTTT. Translating gives CASSSGQPSDTQYF.

The chain employs TRBV7-2 and TRBJ2-5; D might be TRBD2 (5 bases). V lost 7 bases and J 5 bases, leaving 11 bases between the germline ends. The CDR3 is 12 residues long. The germline gives CDR1 SGHTA, CDR2 FQGNSA. CDR3 nucleotides: TGTGCCAGCACTGGCCGAGGGGAGACCCAGTACTTC. This translates into CASTGRGETQYF.

The rearrangement uses TRBV7-9 and TRBJ2-7, with TRBD2 matching over 10 bases. The CDR3 has 15 amino acids. The germline V gene has CDR1 SEHNR and CDR2 FQNEAQ (reference sequence). V lost 4 bases and J lost 3; bases outside the gene matches: 6. CDR3 coding DNA: TGTGCCAGCAGCTCTTCAGCGGGGGGGGGCTACGAGCAGTACTTC. Its translation: CASSSSAGGGYEQYF.

About this clone itself: Other DNA sequences of this sample code for an identical CDR3. V and J are TRBV11-2 and TRBJ2-1, with a possible D match to TRBD2 (5 bases). The CDR3 sequence is 15 residues long. V lost 1 base and J 0 bases, leaving 7 bases between the germline ends. CDR1 and CDR2 (germline): SGHAT, FQNNGV. The chain's CDR3 is CASSLGGSSYNEQFF. CDR3 bases: TGTGCCAGCAGCTTAGGAGGGAGCTCCTACAATGAGCAGTTCTTC.

This clone was picked up a small number of times. This chain joins TRBV28 and TRBJ1-2, with 10 nucleotides matching TRBD1. Germline CDR1 reads MDHEN; CDR2 reads SYDVKM. CDR3 size: 16 residues. Trimming at V came to 5 bases and at J to 6 bases, leaving 12 bases not matched to a gene. The CDR3 reads CASSPNPGQGKDGYTF. The CDR3 DNA reads TGTGCCAGCAGTCCAAACCCGGGACAGGGGAAAGATGGCTACACCTTC.